The 19 T cell receptor beta chains reported below all come from one sample, sequenced in a study of T-cell reconstitution after alpha-beta-depleted transplantation in children. For TCRbeta, the library was prepared with unique molecular identifiers. One entry per CDR3 protein results from TCRdb running MiXCR on the PCR reads. The sample consists of some 260,000 distinct CDR3 sequences, 20% to 30% of them appearing once. The input for sequencing was PBMCs, mostly from graft donor cells, taken 360 days after TCRalphabeta/CD19-depleted stem cell transplant. These receptors were taken from a female patient aged 2-10 years who had a stem cell transplant for congenital amegakaryocytic thrombocytopenia, so the T cells may come from the graft donor.

This rearrangement joins TRBV9 to TRBJ2-6; no clear D. The germline V gene has CDR1 SGDLS and CDR2 YYNGEE. The CDR3 is made up of 15 amino acids. V was pared by 1 base and J by 2 bases, with 7 bases between. In DNA form, the CDR3 reads TGTGCCAGCAGCGTACAGACGGCTGGGGCCAACGTCCTGACTTTC. It is translated as CASSVQTAGANVLTF.

This chain uses TRBV27 with TRBJ2-3; TRBD2 aligns across 12 bases. The V segment lost 9 bases and the J segment 2 bases; nucleotides outside the gene matches: 3. The CDR3 runs 14 residues. Germline-derived CDR1 and CDR2 are MNHEY and SMNVEV (reference sequence). This CDR3 reads CASTSGGYTDTQYF. CDR3 nucleotide sequence: TGTGCCAGTACTAGCGGGGGGTACACAGATACGCAGTATTTT.

The genes are TRBV15 and TRBJ2-3; no definite D call. V was trimmed by 1 base and J by 4 bases, leaving 6 bases between them. The CDR3 spans 13 residues. Per germline, CDR1 LNHNV and CDR2 YYDKDF (reference sequence). CDR3 bases: TGTGCCACCAGCAGAGGAGGATCAGATACGCAGTATTTT. Amino acids: CATSRGGSDTQYF.

The chain has TRBV20-1 and TRBJ2-3, with 9 nucleotides matching TRBD2. The V and J ends lost 2 bases and 1 base, in that order; junction bases with no gene match: 22. The CDR3 runs to 21 residues. The germline CDR1 and CDR2 sequences are DFQATT and SNEGSKA (reference sequence). For the CDR3, the DNA is TGCAGTGCTAGAAGCGCCATCGGGGGTAGCGGGGGCCTACGGGGCACAGATACGCAGTATTTT. Translating gives CSARSAIGGSGGLRGTDTQYF.

This clonotype was seen once. The chain joins TRBV20-1 to TRBJ2-1; 11 nucleotides line up with TRBD2. Trimming cost V 4 bases and J 3 bases; bases outside gene matches: 8. The CDR3 contains 16 residues. Germline V gene lookup returns CDR1 DFQATT and CDR2 SNEGSKA (reference sequence). The CDR3 protein is CSAKPTSGMIYNEQFF. CDR3 nucleotides: TGCAGTGCTAAACCGACTAGCGGGATGATCTACAATGAGCAGTTCTTC.

This clonotype has at least ten counts. The chain uses TRBV3-1 and TRBJ2-2, with D uncertain. Deletions cut 1 base from V and 7 bases from J, with 4 bases between. This CDR3 spans 12 amino acids. CDR1 and CDR2 from the germline V gene are LGHDT and YNNKEL (reference sequence). CDR3 loop: CASSQGHGELFF. The CDR3 DNA reads TGTGCCAGCAGCCAAGGGCACGGGGAGCTGTTTTTT.

J is TRBJ2-7 and V is TRBV27; 9 nucleotides line up with TRBD1. The length of the CDR3 is 13 residues. Per germline, CDR1 MNHEY and CDR2 SMNVEV (reference sequence). V trimming: 4 bases; J trimming: 2 bases; junction bases outside the gene matches: 0. The CDR3 reads CASSWTGAYEQYF. Here the CDR3 DNA reads TGTGCCAGCAGTTGGACAGGGGCCTACGAGCAGTACTTC.

This clonotype came up many times. This sequence joins TRBV7-3 and TRBJ2-3; 8 bases agree with TRBD2. The V and J ends lost 1 base and 5 bases, in that order; junction bases with no gene match: 5. The CDR3 is 15 residues long. Germline V gene data show CDR1 as SGHTA and CDR2 as FQGTGA. CDR3 residues: CASSLIAGYKDTQYF. CDR3 sequence (DNA): TGTGCCAGCAGCTTAATAGCGGGATATAAAGATACGCAGTATTTT.

This clonotype has just a few counts. This sequence joins TRBV20-1 and TRBJ1-4; D possibly corresponds to TRBD1 (6 bases). The V gene's germline CDR1 is DFQATT and CDR2 SNEGSKA (reference sequence). The CDR3 runs 13 residues. The V end lost 2 bases, the J end lost 6 bases, and 10 bases lay between the germline ends. The CDR3 DNA follows: TGCAGTGCTAGATGGGGGGCGCATGAAAAACTGTTTTTT. This gives the protein CSARWGAHEKLFF.

The genes are TRBV9 and TRBJ2-2; the D gene is possibly TRBD2 (5 bases). Germline CDR1 and CDR2: SGDLS and YYNGEE. This CDR3 region has 15 residues. V was trimmed by 0 bases and J by 5 bases, leaving 11 bases between them. CDR3 bases: TGTGCCAGCAGCGTAGAGGCTAGCCGGACCGGGGAGCTGTTTTTT. It is translated as CASSVEASRTGELFF. Full variable domain (remainder filled in from reference TRBV9 and TRBJ2-2): DSGVTQTPKHLITATGQRVTLRCSPRSGDLSVYWYQQSLDQGLQFLIQYYNGEERAKGNILERFSAQQFPDLHSELNLSSLELGDSALYFCASSVEASRTGELFFGEGSRLTVL.

This clonotype was recorded once. The V call is TRBV12-2, the J call TRBJ2-3. TRBV12-2 is annotated as a pseudogene. This CDR3 spans 17 amino acids. This CDR3 reads CASRFRIEQPSTDTQYF. For the CDR3, the DNA is TGTGCAAGTCGCTTTCGGATCGAGCAACCTAGCACAGATACGCAGTATTTT.

The genes are TRBV12-3 or TRBV12-4 and TRBJ2-7; TRBD2 agrees at 9 bases. This CDR3 spans 15 amino acids. J lost 9 bases, V lost 3 bases, and 12 bases had no gene match. CDR3 protein: CASSLGREGISVQYF. The CDR3 DNA follows: TGTGCCAGCAGTTTGGGGCGGGAGGGGATCTCCGTGCAGTACTTC.

This chain uses TRBV27 with TRBJ2-3; TRBD1 agrees at 7 bases. V shed 6 bases and J 0 bases; nucleotides not matched to a gene: 12. The CDR3 consists of 17 residues. Germline assignment: CDR1 MNHEY and CDR2 SMNVEV (reference sequence). CDR3 DNA: TGTGCCAGCAGCCCTTGGGACAGACGCACGAGCACAGATACGCAGTATTTT. This translates into CASSPWDRRTSTDTQYF.

V usage is TRBV5-1 and J usage is TRBJ2-5; 9 bases map to TRBD2. Germline V gene data show CDR1 as SGHRS and CDR2 as YFSETQ. The CDR3 loop spans 16 amino acids. Trimming took 1 base from V and 2 from J; bases not matched to a gene: 6. CDR3 amino acids: CASSLRMLAGQETQYF. The CDR3 DNA follows: TGCGCCAGCAGCTTGAGGATGCTAGCGGGGCAAGAGACCCAGTACTTC.

This chain links TRBV6-1 with TRBJ1-5; D might be TRBD1 (5 bases). Germline V gives CDR1 MNHNS, CDR2 SASEGT. Between the trimmed V and J ends, which lost 4 bases and 6 bases, there was a span of 13 bases. CDR3 length: 14 residues. CDR3 in DNA: TGTGCCAGCAGTGGGCAGGGATCCACTCAGCCCCAGCATTTT. Translating it yields CASSGQGSTQPQHF.

The rearrangement uses TRBV20-1 and TRBJ2-5; 13 nucleotides line up with TRBD2. CDR1 and CDR2 (germline): DFQATT, SNEGSKA (reference sequence). The CDR3 extends over 16 amino acids. The ends lost 2 bases at V and 4 bases at J; junction bases unmatched: 7. The CDR3 here is CSARWTSGSPAETQYF. CDR3 bases: TGCAGTGCTAGATGGACTAGCGGGAGTCCGGCAGAGACCCAGTACTTC.

The CDR3 loop is CASSVGGSGAKNIQYF. In DNA form, the CDR3 reads TGTGCCAGCAGCGTGGGGGGAAGCGGAGCCAAAAACATTCAGTACTTC. The chain uses TRBV4-2 and TRBJ2-4, with D perhaps matching TRBD2 (6 bases). The V gene lost 5 bases and the J gene lost 0 bases, with 14 bases spanning the gap. Germline lookup yields CDR1 LGHNA and CDR2 YNFKEQ. The CDR3 totals 16 residues.

This clonotype was observed a handful of times. The genes are TRBV5-1 and TRBJ2-3, with TRBD2 matching 12 bases. With V trimmed by 5 bases and J by 5 bases, 12 bases remained unmatched. Germline CDR1 is SGHRS and CDR2 is YFSETQ. This CDR3 region has 17 residues. The CDR3: CASSSSKTSGSRDTQYF. The CDR3 DNA reads TGCGCCAGCAGTTCGAGTAAGACTAGCGGGAGTAGAGATACGCAGTATTTT.

This chain links TRBV12-3 or TRBV12-4 with TRBJ2-2; perhaps TRBD1 as D (5 bases). The CDR3 runs 14 residues. Trimming shortened V by 6 bases and J by 5 bases, and 13 bases separated the two germline ends. CDR3 DNA: TGTGCCAGCAGACCACCGACAGAGACCGGGGAGCTGTTTTTT. Its translation is CASRPPTETGELFF.